This T cell receptor (beta chain) was sequenced for a study of cytomegalovirus exposure and HLA in healthy donors. The PCR had 60 Vbeta and 13 Jbeta primers. Profiling relied on immunoSEQ multiplex PCR, and the TCRdb table lists in-frame clones only, not all of them. The sample lists just over 200,000 clones; more than 60% were seen once. This receptor was obtained from a man over 45 in good health and CMV-seronegative. Sequencing was done on a sample of PBMCs.

The CDR3 coding sequence is TGTGCCAGCATTCGGGACAGGGGATCGGGAAGCAATCAGCCCCAGCATTTT. Translated, it gives CASIRDRGSGSNQPQHF. This chain connects TRBV28 to TRBJ1-5; 10 bases are shared with TRBD1. V lost 7 bases to trimming and J lost 1 base; unmatched junction nucleotides: 10. The CDR3 contains 17 residues. CDR1 is MDHEN, CDR2 SYDVKM, per germline.